The TCR beta chain under discussion was sequenced for a study of OX40 agonist ivuxolimab in advanced cancers. For the study at large: The treatment was a fully human IgG2 OX40 agonist, ivuxolimab. Patients enrolled in dose escalation were diagnosed with hepatocellular carcinoma, melanoma, renal cell or head and neck cancer.

V dropped 3 bases and J dropped 10; count of bases not matched to a gene: 5. Germline V lookup: CDR1 LGHNA, CDR2 YNFKEQ. The CDR3 has 13 amino acids. The data were produced by immunoSEQ multiplex PCR, yet TCRdb's version contains in-frame clones alone and is incomplete. The sample records roughly 68,000 clones, 85% to 90% being singletons. To note about this clone: Its antigen remains unknown.

Blood got drawn at baseline, again on cycle 4 day 1, and then on cycle 7 day 1. Study-wide results and caveats: Some patients who did not respond also had low normalized T-cell clonal expansion.

Sequences were derived from CD4+ or CD8+ T cells sorted from blood, sampled in a trial of the OX40 agonist ivuxolimab. This sequence joins TRBV4-2 and TRBJ2-2; TRBD2 matches at 7 bases. The clonotype was recovered from an adult with an advanced solid tumor such as melanoma, head and neck, liver or kidney cancer. The CDR3 is CASSQGGRAELFF. The CDR3 DNA reads as TGTGCCAGCAGCCAGGGCGGGAGAGCGGAGCTGTTTTTT.